The clone carrying this T cell receptor (beta chain) was recorded once. The antigen is undetermined. This specimen comes from a study of T cell responses to AZD1222 COVID-19 vaccine. Overall study findings and caveats: White British donors predominated, females outnumbered males, and clonal diversity was possibly underestimated.

Measured with immunoSEQ multiplex PCR; TCRdb has only the in-frame clones, and not every one. The sample holds 140,000 to 150,000 clones, 85% to 95% seen once. This CDR3 spans 13 amino acids. Trimming left V 5 bases short and J 7 bases short, with 14 bases between. From germline, CDR1 is SGHAT and CDR2 FQDESV (reference sequence). The chain has TRBV11-1 and TRBJ1-1; weak D call: TRBD1 (6 bases). This specimen was peripheral blood, taken after recovery from COVID-19. The sequence was obtained from an adult who had recovered from COVID-19. The CDR3 here is CASSNHRDREAFF. The CDR3 nucleotides are TGTGCCAGCAGCAACCACAGGGATCGTGAAGCTTTCTTT.